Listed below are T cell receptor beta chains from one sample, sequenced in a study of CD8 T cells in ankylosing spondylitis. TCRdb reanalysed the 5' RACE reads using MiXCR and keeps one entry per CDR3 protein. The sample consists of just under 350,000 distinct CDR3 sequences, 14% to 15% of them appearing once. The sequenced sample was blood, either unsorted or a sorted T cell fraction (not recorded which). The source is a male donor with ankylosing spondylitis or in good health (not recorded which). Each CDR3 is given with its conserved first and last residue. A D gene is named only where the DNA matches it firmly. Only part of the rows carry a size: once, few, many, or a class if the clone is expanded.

TGTGCAATCAGTGGGACAGGGAGCGGTTCACCCCTCCACTTT | CAISGTGSGSPLHF | TRBV10-3 | TRBD1 | 14 | TRBJ1-6 | -
TGTGCCAGCAGCCAAGATGTGGCGGGGGGGCAAAATGAGCAGTTCTTC | CASSQDVAGGQNEQFF | TRBV4-2 | TRBD2 | 16 | TRBJ2-1 | -
TGTGCCAGCAGCCAGGCACGTCCGGCGGGGGACACAGATACGCAGTATTTT | CASSQARPAGDTDTQYF | TRBV3-1 | TRBD2 | 17 | TRBJ2-3 | few
TGTGCCAGCAGCCCCTCGAGGGCGGGGGGGGTCAATGAGCAGTTCTTC | CASSPSRAGGVNEQFF | TRBV28 | TRBD2 | 16 | TRBJ2-1 | few
TGCGCCAGCAGCTTGGTGCTAGCGGGAGTAGAAAACATTCAGTACTTC | CASSLVLAGVENIQYF | TRBV5-1 | TRBD2 | 16 | TRBJ2-4 | few
TGCGCCAGCGGTGGGAACACTGAAGCTTTCTTT | CASGGNTEAFF | TRBV5-1 | - | 11 | TRBJ1-1 | -
TGCGCCAGCAGCTTGGGCCAGACTGAAGCTTTCTTT | CASSLGQTEAFF | TRBV5-1 | - | 12 | TRBJ1-1 | few
TGTGCCAGCAGCTTGGACCCGATGGGAGGAAACACCATATATTTT | CASSLDPMGGNTIYF | TRBV5-6 | - | 15 | TRBJ1-3 | few
TGCGCCAGCAGCTCGACCCTGACAGTCGCGAACACCGGGGAGCTGTTTTTT | CASSSTLTVANTGELFF | TRBV5-1 | - | 17 | TRBJ2-2 | many
TGTGCCACCTCCCGGCCGGCGTTTCCCCTATCTAACTATGGCTACACCTTC | CATSRPAFPLSNYGYTF | TRBV12-3/TRBV12-4 | - | 17 | TRBJ1-2 | few
TGCGCCAGCAGCTTGGCGGGACAGTTCTATGGCTACACCTTC | CASSLAGQFYGYTF | TRBV5-1 | TRBD1 | 14 | TRBJ1-2 | -
TGTGCCAGCAGCTTAGCGCGCAGGGAGTTGGACTATGGCTACACCTTC | CASSLARRELDYGYTF | TRBV7-9 | - | 16 | TRBJ1-2 | -
TGCAGCGTTGAGGGACCCGGGAGGGACACAGATACGCAGTATTTT | CSVEGPGRDTDTQYF | TRBV29-1 | TRBD2 | 15 | TRBJ2-3 | -
TGCAGTGCTCGTGGGACTAGCGGTGCTACAGCGAACACCGGGGAGCTGTTTTTT | CSARGTSGATANTGELFF | TRBV20-1 | TRBD2 | 18 | TRBJ2-2 | -
TGTGCCAGCAGCTCTATTGGAGGGAGAGGGACTGAAGCTTTCTTT | CASSSIGGRGTEAFF | TRBV7-9 | - | 15 | TRBJ1-1 | many
TGCAGCGCTGGGACAGCAGAAAAACTGTTTTTT | CSAGTAEKLFF | TRBV29-1 | TRBD1 | 11 | TRBJ1-4 | -
TGTGCCATCAGAGTTTCCCCGGGGGCAGGCACAGATACGCAGTATTTT | CAIRVSPGAGTDTQYF | TRBV10-3 | - | 16 | TRBJ2-3 | -
TGTGCCAGCAGCGGGGGACTAGCGGGAGGGCCTGTTGAGCAGTTCTTC | CASSGGLAGGPVEQFF | TRBV9 | TRBD2 | 16 | TRBJ2-1 | few
TGTGCCAGCAGCGGGTCAGGGTTGCAGCCCCAGCATTTT | CASSGSGLQPQHF | TRBV7-2 | - | 13 | TRBJ1-5 | -
TGTGCCAGCGAACTAGCGATCTCCTACAATGAGCAGTTCTTC | CASELAISYNEQFF | TRBV6-1 | TRBD2 | 14 | TRBJ2-1 | -
TGTGCCAGCAGCGTGGATCCGTTCGGCGAGACCCAGTACTTC | CASSVDPFGETQYF | TRBV4-2 | - | 14 | TRBJ2-5 | -
TGCAGCGTGGGGACAGGGAATAGCAATCAGCCCCAGCATTTT | CSVGTGNSNQPQHF | TRBV29-1 | TRBD1 | 14 | TRBJ1-5 | few
TGTGCCAGCAGTCCGACAGGGACATCGCGGTCACCCCTCCACTTT | CASSPTGTSRSPLHF | TRBV12-3/TRBV12-4 | TRBD1 | 15 | TRBJ1-6 | many
TGTGCCAGCAGTTACACAGGCTACAATGAGCAGTTCTTC | CASSYTGYNEQFF | TRBV6-6 | - | 13 | TRBJ2-1 | few
TGCAGTGCTAGAGATGCCGTAGGAGCTTTCTTT | CSARDAVGAFF | TRBV20-1 | - | 11 | TRBJ1-1 | many
TGTGCCAGCAGTTTCCGCCTTAACCGGGGGGCTAATGGCTACACCTTC | CASSFRLNRGANGYTF | TRBV12-3/TRBV12-4 | - | 16 | TRBJ1-2 | few
TGCAGTGCTAGATTAACAGGGTATGAAGCTTTCTTT | CSARLTGYEAFF | TRBV20-1 | - | 12 | TRBJ1-1 | -
TGTGCCAGCAGCAAAGCGCTTTGGGGAGCGGAGGGGGGTACAGATACGCAGTATTTT | CASSKALWGAEGGTDTQYF | TRBV21-1 | - | 19 | TRBJ2-3 | few
TGTGCCACGCAAAATAGTTGGGACAGCAGCACAGATACGCAGTATTTT | CATQNSWDSSTDTQYF | TRBV10-3 | TRBD1 | 16 | TRBJ2-3 | few
TGTGCCAGCAGACCTCCTAGACAGCCTGACACCGGGGAGCTGTTTTTT | CASRPPRQPDTGELFF | TRBV27 | - | 16 | TRBJ2-2 | -
TGTGCCAGCAGTGCTAGAGGAACCGGGGAGCTGTTTTTT | CASSARGTGELFF | TRBV2 | - | 13 | TRBJ2-2 | few
TGCAGTGCGTATACCGAGGCCCTGGGGACTGAAGCTTTCTTT | CSAYTEALGTEAFF | TRBV20-1 | - | 14 | TRBJ1-1 | once
TGCAGCGTTGGACGGGGGTGGGATACGCAGTATTTT | CSVGRGWDTQYF | TRBV29-1 | - | 12 | TRBJ2-3 | -
TGTGCCAGCAGTTACTTGGACAGAAACACTGAAGCTTTCTTT | CASSYLDRNTEAFF | TRBV6-5 | - | 14 | TRBJ1-1 | -
TGTGCCTGGAGTCCCAAGGGGAGGGGTCAACAGCCCCAGCATTTT | CAWSPKGRGQQPQHF | TRBV30 | - | 15 | TRBJ1-5 | -
TGTGCCATCAGTGTATCCGTATCTGGGGCCAACGTCCTGACTTTC | CAISVSVSGANVLTF | TRBV10-3 | - | 15 | TRBJ2-6 | -
TGTGCCAGCAGTTTAGGGACAGGGAGGGGCGATCAGCCCCAGCATTTT | CASSLGTGRGDQPQHF | TRBV12-3/TRBV12-4 | TRBD1 | 16 | TRBJ1-5 | -
TGCAGTGCTAGAACCTTCGGGGGAGCTGAAAACATTCAGTACTTC | CSARTFGGAENIQYF | TRBV20-1 | - | 15 | TRBJ2-4 | few
TGTGCCAGCAGTCCGACTAGCGGGGGCCCAGATACGCAGTATTTT | CASSPTSGGPDTQYF | TRBV6-4 | TRBD2 | 15 | TRBJ2-3 | -
TGCAGTGCCGAGCCCAATAGGGGTTCCTACGAGCAGTACTTC | CSAEPNRGSYEQYF | TRBV20-1 | - | 14 | TRBJ2-7 | -